This entry concerns a single TCR beta chain. No antigen is known for it. The data originate from a study of regulatory T cells in long-lasting Graves disease. Overall study findings and caveats: Gene preferences differed: TRBV28, TRBJ1-2, TRBJ2-5 in persistent cases.

Germline V CDR1 and CDR2: MDHEN, SYDVKM. Trimming stripped 4 bases from V and 7 bases from J, with 8 bases between. This CDR3 contains 11 residues. To make TCR beta libraries, researchers used iRepertoire HTBI primers and Arm-PCR of CDR3 regions. TCRdb ran MiXCR on the multiplex PCR reads and lists one entry per CDR3 protein. The sample lists roughly 530,000 distinct CDR3 sequences, roughly 15% seen once, with approximately 25% in the top ten. Specified time point: newly diagnosed GD, antithyroid drugs for less than 3 months. The TCR library was made from RNA that had been extracted from PBMCs in TRIzol. These records were also assigned to another study, of T cells in Graves' hyperthyroidism and ophthalmopathy.

The clonotype was recovered from a woman aged 35-60 years with Graves disease. The chain recombines TRBV28 with TRBJ2-7; D gene ambiguous. The sequenced sample was peripheral blood mononuclear cells (PBMCs), obtained at new diagnosis, from a patient treated with antithyroid drugs. CDR3 region: CASSSYSEQYF. CDR3 nucleotides: TGTGCCAGCAGTTCATACAGTGAGCAGTACTTC.